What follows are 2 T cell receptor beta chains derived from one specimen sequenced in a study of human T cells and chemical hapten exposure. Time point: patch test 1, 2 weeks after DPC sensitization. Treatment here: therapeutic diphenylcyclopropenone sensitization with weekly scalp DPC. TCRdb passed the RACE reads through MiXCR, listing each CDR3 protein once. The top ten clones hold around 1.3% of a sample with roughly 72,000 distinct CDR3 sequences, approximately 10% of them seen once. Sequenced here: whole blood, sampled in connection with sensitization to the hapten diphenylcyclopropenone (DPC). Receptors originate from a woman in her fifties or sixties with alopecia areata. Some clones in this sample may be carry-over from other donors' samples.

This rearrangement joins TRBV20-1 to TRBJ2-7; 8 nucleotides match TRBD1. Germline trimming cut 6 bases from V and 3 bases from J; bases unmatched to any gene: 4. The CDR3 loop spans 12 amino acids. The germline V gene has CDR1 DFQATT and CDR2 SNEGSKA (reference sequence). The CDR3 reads CSAGQANYEQYF. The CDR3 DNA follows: TGCAGTGCGGGACAGGCAAACTACGAGCAGTACTTC.

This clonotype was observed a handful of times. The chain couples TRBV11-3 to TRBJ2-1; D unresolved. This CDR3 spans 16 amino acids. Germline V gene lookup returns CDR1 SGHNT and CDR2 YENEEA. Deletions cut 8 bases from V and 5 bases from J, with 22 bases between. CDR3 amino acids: CASDVSSGFGHNEQFF. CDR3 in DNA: TGTGCCAGCGATGTCTCGTCGGGCTTCGGCCACAATGAGCAGTTCTTC.